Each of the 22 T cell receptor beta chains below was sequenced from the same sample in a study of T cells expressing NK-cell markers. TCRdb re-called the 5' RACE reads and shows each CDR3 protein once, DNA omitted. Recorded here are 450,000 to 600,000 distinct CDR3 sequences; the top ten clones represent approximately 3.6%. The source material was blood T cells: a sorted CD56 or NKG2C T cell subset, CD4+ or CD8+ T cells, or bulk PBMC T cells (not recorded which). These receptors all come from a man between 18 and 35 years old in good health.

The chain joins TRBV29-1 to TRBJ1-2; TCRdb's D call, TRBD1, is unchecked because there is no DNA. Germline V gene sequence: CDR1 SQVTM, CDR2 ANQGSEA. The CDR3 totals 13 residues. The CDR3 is CSVGTSPNYGYTF.

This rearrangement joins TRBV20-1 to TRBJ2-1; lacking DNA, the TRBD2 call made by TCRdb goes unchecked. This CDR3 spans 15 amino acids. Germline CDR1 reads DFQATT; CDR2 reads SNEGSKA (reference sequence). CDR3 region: CSARDFASGRGEQFF.

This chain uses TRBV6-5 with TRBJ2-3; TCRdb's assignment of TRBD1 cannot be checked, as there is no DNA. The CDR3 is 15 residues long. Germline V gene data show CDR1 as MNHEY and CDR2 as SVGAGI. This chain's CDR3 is CASSYAGAPTDTQYF.

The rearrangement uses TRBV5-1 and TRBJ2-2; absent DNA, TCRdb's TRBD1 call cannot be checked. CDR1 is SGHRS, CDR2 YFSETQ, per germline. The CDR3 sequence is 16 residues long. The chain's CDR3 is CASRDGNLPGTGELFF.

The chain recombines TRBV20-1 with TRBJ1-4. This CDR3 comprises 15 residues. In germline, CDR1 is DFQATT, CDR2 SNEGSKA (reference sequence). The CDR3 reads CSARMSGSTNEKLFF.

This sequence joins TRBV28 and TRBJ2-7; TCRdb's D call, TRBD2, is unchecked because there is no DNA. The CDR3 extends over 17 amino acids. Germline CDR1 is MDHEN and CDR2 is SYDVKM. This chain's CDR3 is CASSLELAGVQFYEQYF.

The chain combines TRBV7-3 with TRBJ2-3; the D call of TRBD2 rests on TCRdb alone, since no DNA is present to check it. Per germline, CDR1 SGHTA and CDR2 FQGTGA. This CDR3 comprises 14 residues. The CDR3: CASSLTQGPDTQYF.

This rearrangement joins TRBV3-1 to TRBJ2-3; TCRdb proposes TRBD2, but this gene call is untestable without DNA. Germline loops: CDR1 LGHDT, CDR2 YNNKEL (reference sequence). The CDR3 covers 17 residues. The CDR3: CASSQWLAETSTDTQYF.

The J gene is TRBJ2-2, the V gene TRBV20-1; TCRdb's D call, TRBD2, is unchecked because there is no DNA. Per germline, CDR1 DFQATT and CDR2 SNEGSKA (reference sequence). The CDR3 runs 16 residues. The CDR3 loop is CSAKTSGRRNTGELFF.

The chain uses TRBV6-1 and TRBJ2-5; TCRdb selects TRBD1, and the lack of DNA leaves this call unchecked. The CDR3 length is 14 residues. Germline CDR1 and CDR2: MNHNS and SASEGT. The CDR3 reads CASSDPGSLETQYF.

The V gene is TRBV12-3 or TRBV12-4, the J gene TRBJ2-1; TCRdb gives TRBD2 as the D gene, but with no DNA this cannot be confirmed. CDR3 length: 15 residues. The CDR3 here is CASSLGQGGPRGQFF.

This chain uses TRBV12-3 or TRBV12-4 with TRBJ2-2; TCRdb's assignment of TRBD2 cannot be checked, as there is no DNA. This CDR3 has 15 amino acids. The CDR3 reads CASSLEGTWTGELFF.

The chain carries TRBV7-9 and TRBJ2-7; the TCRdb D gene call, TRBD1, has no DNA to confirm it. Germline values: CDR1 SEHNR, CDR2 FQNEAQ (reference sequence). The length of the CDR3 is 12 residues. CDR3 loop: CASSHGGPEQYF.

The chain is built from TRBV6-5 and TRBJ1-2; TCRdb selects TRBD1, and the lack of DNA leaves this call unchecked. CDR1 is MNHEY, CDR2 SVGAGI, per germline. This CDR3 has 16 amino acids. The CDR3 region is CASETKSRDSSGGYTF.

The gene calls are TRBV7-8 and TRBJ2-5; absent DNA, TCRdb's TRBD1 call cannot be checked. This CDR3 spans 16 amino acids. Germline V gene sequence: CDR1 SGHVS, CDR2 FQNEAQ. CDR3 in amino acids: CASSPRQGVRKETQYF.

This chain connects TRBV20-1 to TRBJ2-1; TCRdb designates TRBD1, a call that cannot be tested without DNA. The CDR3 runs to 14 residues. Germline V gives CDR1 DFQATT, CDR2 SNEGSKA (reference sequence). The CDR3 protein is CSASAGQTYNEQFF.

CDR3 loop: CASSLEASGIYEQYF. This chain joins TRBV12-3 or TRBV12-4 and TRBJ2-7; there is no DNA to check the TCRdb D call of TRBD2. CDR3 length: 15 amino acids.

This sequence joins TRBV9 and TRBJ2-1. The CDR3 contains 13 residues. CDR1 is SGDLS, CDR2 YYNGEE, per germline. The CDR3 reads CASSVSNPNEQFF.

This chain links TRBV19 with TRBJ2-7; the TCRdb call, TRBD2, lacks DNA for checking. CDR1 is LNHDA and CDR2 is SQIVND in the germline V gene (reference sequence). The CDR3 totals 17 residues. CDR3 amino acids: CASSERESGIVSYEQYF. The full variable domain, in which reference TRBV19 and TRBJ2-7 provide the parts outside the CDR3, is DGGITQSPKYLFRKEGQNVTLSCEQNLNHDAMYWYRQDPGQGLRLIYYSQIVNDFQKGDIAEGYSVSREKKESFPLTVTSAQKNPTAFYLCASSERESGIVSYEQYFGPGTRLTVT.

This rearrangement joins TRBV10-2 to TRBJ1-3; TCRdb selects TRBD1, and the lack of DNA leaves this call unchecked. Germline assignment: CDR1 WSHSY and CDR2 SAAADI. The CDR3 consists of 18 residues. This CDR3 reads CARPRGTGPSPSGNTIYF.

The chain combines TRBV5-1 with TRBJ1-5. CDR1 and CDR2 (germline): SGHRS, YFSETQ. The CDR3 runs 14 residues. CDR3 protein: CASSLAAGDQPQHF.

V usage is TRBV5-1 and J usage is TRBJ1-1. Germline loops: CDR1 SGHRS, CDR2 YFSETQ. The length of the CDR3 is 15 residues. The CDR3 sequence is CASSLDRVKGTEAFF.